This TCR beta chain was documented in a study of CD4 T cells in relation to SARS-CoV-2 and coronaviruses. Overall study: TCR beta CDR3s were sequenced after approximately 9-day antigen culture of PBMCs.

CD4+ T cells from unexposed donors were obtained before the COVID-19 pandemic (2011-2018). CD4+ T cells were isolated from the cells after about nine days of culture. On this clone: The antigen remains undetermined.

Some clones are missing from TCRdb's copy, which holds only in-frame ones; the method was immunoSEQ multiplex PCR. This table holds 15,000 to 20,000 clones, 70% to 75% found once. Germline values: CDR1 LGHNA, CDR2 YNFKEQ. V lost 0 bases and J lost 5, with 10 bases in between. This CDR3 spans 14 amino acids. The V gene is TRBV4-2, the J gene TRBJ2-5; D gene ambiguous. This clonotype originated in a human donor in good health. The sequencing input was CD4+ T cells from PBMCs, cultured in vitro. DNA of the CDR3: TGTGCCAGCAGCCAAGAAAGTCCAGTCGAGACCCAGTACTTC. Protein sequence: CASSQESPVETQYF.